The next 18 T cell receptor beta chains were all read from a single sample in a study of spatial heterogeneity in lung cancer. As to time point: blood at routine non-recurrence follow-up after resection. TCRdb reprocessed the 5' RACE reads via MiXCR and lists one record per CDR3 protein. The data contain about 41,000 distinct CDR3 sequences, roughly a tenth of them seen just once; the ten biggest clones take up approximately 17%. Sequenced here: PBMCs, sampled at follow-up. These receptors originate from a female donor with early-stage non-small cell lung cancer.

The chain has TRBV7-6 and TRBJ2-7; tentative D call: TRBD1 (6 bases). Germline V gives CDR1 SGHVS, CDR2 FNYEAQ. The CDR3 covers 15 residues. V was shortened by 1 base and J by 7 bases, with 17 bases between the two germline ends. CDR3 DNA sequence: TGTGCCAGCAGCTTAGGGGTAGGGGGAGATCGGGAGCAGTACTTC. Translating it yields CASSLGVGGDREQYF.

This clonotype has more than one count but fewer than ten. The chain combines TRBV7-2 with TRBJ1-1, with 9 positions matching TRBD1. Germline loops: CDR1 SGHTA, CDR2 FQGNSA. The junction had 5 bases not matched to a gene; V was cut back by 6 bases and J by 0 bases. The CDR3 totals 15 residues. CDR3 in amino acids: CASREGQGLNTEAFF. Here the CDR3 DNA reads TGTGCCAGCAGGGAAGGACAGGGGTTGAACACTGAAGCTTTCTTT.

The chain uses TRBV20-1 and TRBJ1-6; the D is unclear. V was clipped by 6 bases and J by 0 bases, with 18 bases between them. This CDR3 has 17 residues. Germline-derived CDR1 and CDR2 are DFQATT and SNEGSKA (reference sequence). DNA for the CDR3: TGCAGTGCCCTGGACCGACTGGAGAGCTCCTATAATTCACCCCTCCACTTT. Translating gives CSALDRLESSYNSPLHF.

This clonotype was seen a handful of times. The V call is TRBV12-3 or TRBV12-4, the J call TRBJ2-7; D may match TRBD1 or TRBD2 (5 bases each). V lost 8 bases, J lost 7 bases, and 15 bases lay in between. This CDR3 is built from 12 residues. CDR3 DNA sequence: TGTGCCAGCGCCAGGGACGCACGAGAGCAGTACTTC. It is translated as CASARDAREQYF.

This clonotype has a handful of counts. This chain links TRBV12-3 or TRBV12-4 with TRBJ2-3; D may match TRBD1 or TRBD2 (5 bases each). Trimming cost V 8 bases and J 10 bases, with 22 bases left between them. The CDR3 length is 14 residues. The CDR3 nucleotides are TGTGCCAGCCGACCCGGGACCAATAATCGCGCGCAGTATTTT. As protein: CASRPGTNNRAQYF.

Ten or more counts support this clonotype. The chain's CDR3 is CASSLFTGSSYEQYF. CDR3 in DNA: TGTGCCAGCAGCTTATTTACCGGTTCCTCCTACGAGCAGTACTTC. The rearrangement joins TRBV7-9 to TRBJ2-7; D ambiguous. Looked up from germline, CDR1 is SEHNR and CDR2 is FQNEAQ (reference sequence). Trimming shortened V by 2 bases and J by 0 bases, and 11 bases separated the two germline ends. The CDR3 sequence is 15 residues long. The complete variable domain, with remaining parts taken from reference TRBV7-9 and TRBJ2-7, reads DTGVSQNPRHKITKRGQNVTFRCDPISEHNRLYWYRQTLGQGPEFLTYFQNEAQLEKSRLLSDRFSAERPKGSFSTLEIQRTEQGDSAMYLCASSLFTGSSYEQYFGPGTRLTVT.

This clonotype appeared many times. The chain couples TRBV28 to TRBJ2-3; 7 bases are shared with TRBD2. The ends lost 4 bases at V and 8 bases at J; junction bases unmatched: 15. The germline CDR1 and CDR2 sequences are MDHEN and SYDVKM. The length of the CDR3 is 16 residues. CDR3 sequence (DNA): TGTGCCAGCAGTTCCTCCTCCGGGGGGTTGGTTAGTACGCAGTATTTT. This gives the protein CASSSSSGGLVSTQYF. The full variable domain, in which reference TRBV28 and TRBJ2-3 provide the parts outside the CDR3, is DVKVTQSSRYLVKRTGEKVFLECVQDMDHENMFWYRQDPGLGLRLIYFSYDVKMKEKGDIPEGYSVSREKKERFSLILESASTNQTSMYLCASSSSSGGLVSTQYFGPGTRLTVL.

This clonotype was picked up a small number of times. V usage is TRBV5-1 and J usage is TRBJ1-1, with a possible D match to TRBD1 (6 bases). V lost 3 bases to trimming and J lost 0 bases, with 9 bases between them. Germline V gives CDR1 SGHRS, CDR2 YFSETQ. The CDR3 is 14 amino acids. The CDR3 region has the DNA TGCGCCAGCAGCTCCCAGGGGTTGAACACTGAAGCTTTCTTT. This codes for CASSSQGLNTEAFF.

The chain links TRBV18 to TRBJ1-1; a weak D match, TRBD1 (5 bases). The CDR3 totals 13 residues. In germline, CDR1 is KGHSH, CDR2 LQKENI. The V gene lost 8 bases and the J gene lost 4 bases, with 14 bases spanning the gap. CDR3 protein: CASPKVQGTEAFF. The CDR3 DNA follows: TGTGCCAGCCCCAAAGTGCAGGGCACTGAAGCTTTCTTT. Filled out from reference TRBV18 and TRBJ1-1, the complete variable domain reads NAGVMQNPRHLVRRRGQEARLRCSPMKGHSHVYWYRQLPEEGLKFMVYLQKENIIDESGMPKERFSAEFPKEGPSILRIQQVVRGDSAAYFCASPKVQGTEAFFGQGTRLTVV.

This clonotype was seen ten or more times. The V and J genes are TRBV9 and TRBJ2-1; no clear D. Per germline, CDR1 SGDLS and CDR2 YYNGEE. Trimming stripped 4 bases from V and 4 bases from J, with 12 bases between. This CDR3 spans 14 amino acids. The CDR3 nucleotides read TGTGCCAGCAGCATACCGGAACGGTACAATGAGCAGTTCTTC. Protein product: CASSIPERYNEQFF.

This clonotype was counted between two and nine times. The chain links TRBV7-2 to TRBJ2-7; D is uncertain. This CDR3 has 13 residues. CDR1 is SGHTA and CDR2 is FQGNSA in the germline V gene. Between the trimmed V and J ends, which lost 1 base and 4 bases, there was a span of 8 bases. In nucleotides, the CDR3 is TGTGCCAGCAGCTTAGTTCAGTTTTACGAGCAGTACTTC. This gives the protein CASSLVQFYEQYF.

The chain joins TRBV7-2 to TRBJ2-7; possibly TRBD1 or TRBD2 for D (5 bases each). Germline CDR1 is SGHTA and CDR2 is FQGNSA. This CDR3 has 14 residues. V lost 3 bases and J lost 4, with 13 bases in between. The CDR3 region is CASSFRDELYEQYF. As DNA, the CDR3 is TGTGCCAGCAGCTTCCGGGACGAACTTTACGAGCAGTACTTC. Together with reference TRBV7-2 and TRBJ2-7, the CDR3 gives the full variable domain: GAGVSQSPSNKVTEKGKDVELRCDPISGHTALYWYRQSLGQGLEFLIYFQGNSAPDKSGLPSDRFSAERTGGSVSTLTIQRTQQEDSAVYLCASSFRDELYEQYFGPGTRLTVT.

This chain connects TRBV4-2 to TRBJ2-3; no clear D. The CDR3 length is 16 residues. CDR1 LGHNA and CDR2 YNFKEQ come from the germline V gene. Trimming removed 2 bases at V and 1 base at J, with 13 bases between. The CDR3 loop reads CASSQSARSGTDTQYF. CDR3 nucleotides: TGTGCCAGCAGCCAATCAGCCAGATCTGGCACAGATACGCAGTATTTT.

The J gene is TRBJ1-4, the V gene TRBV5-1; D uncertain. Germline V gene lookup returns CDR1 SGHRS and CDR2 YFSETQ. Trimming took off 3 bases at V and 0 bases at J, with 9 bases between the two ends. This CDR3 has 15 residues. CDR3 in DNA: TGCGCCAGCAGCTCCGGCGCTTCAACTAATGAAAAACTGTTTTTT. It is translated as CASSSGASTNEKLFF. Based on the CDR3 plus reference TRBV5-1 and TRBJ1-4, the full variable domain is KAGVTQTPRYLIKTRGQQVTLSCSPISGHRSVSWYQQTPGQGLQFLFEYFSETQRNKGNFPGRFSGRQFSNSRSEMNVSTLELGDSALYLCASSSGASTNEKLFFGSGTQLSVL.

This clonotype was found a few times. The genes are TRBV6-2 or TRBV6-3 and TRBJ2-7; TRBD1 matches 8 bases. V lost 6 bases, J lost 4 bases, and 2 bases stayed unmatched. This CDR3 contains 12 residues. Germline-derived CDR1 and CDR2 are MNHEY and SVGEGT. The CDR3 here is CASSYRGYEQYF. As DNA, the CDR3 is TGTGCCAGCAGCTACAGGGGGTACGAGCAGTACTTC.

V and J are TRBV7-2 and TRBJ2-7, with 9 bases fitting TRBD1. The CDR3 loop spans 16 amino acids. Unmatched junction bases numbered 13, after V lost 6 bases and J lost 4 bases. CDR1 and CDR2 (germline): SGHTA, FQGNSA. This CDR3 is CASRYLPGQGLYEQYF. The CDR3 DNA sequence: TGTGCCAGCAGATACCTTCCGGGACAGGGCCTGTACGAGCAGTACTTC.

This clonotype has at least ten counts. V usage is TRBV6-4 and J usage is TRBJ2-6; weak D call: TRBD2 (5 bases). The CDR3 extends over 18 amino acids. V gave up 7 bases and J gave up 2 bases, with 21 bases separating them. CDR1 and CDR2 (germline): MRHNA, SNTAGT. The CDR3 region has the DNA TGTGCCAGCATCGACGGGGATAAACAAGACCCTGGGGCCAACGTCCTGACTTTC. Its protein product is CASIDGDKQDPGANVLTF.

The chain joins TRBV6-5 to TRBJ2-7; D gene uncertain. V was clipped by 0 bases and J by 0 bases, with 9 bases between them. This CDR3 region has 15 residues. Germline V gene data show CDR1 as MNHEY and CDR2 as SVGAGI. The CDR3 loop reads CASSYSNAFSYEQYF. Written as DNA, the CDR3 is TGTGCCAGCAGTTACTCGAACGCCTTCTCCTACGAGCAGTACTTC.